Listed here are 9 T cell receptor beta chains from one sample, sequenced in a study of T cell responses to AZD1222 COVID-19 vaccine. This table comes from immunoSEQ multiplex PCR, and its TCRdb copy is limited to in-frame clones, with some not included. The sample includes some 120,000 clones, 80% to 90% of them seen just once. The sequenced sample was peripheral blood, obtained 28 days after the second AZD1222 dose. These receptors were collected from an adult who received the AZD1222 COVID-19 vaccine.

The rearrangement links TRBV12-3 or TRBV12-4 to TRBJ1-5; perhaps TRBD1 as D (6 bases). Trimming removed 5 bases at V and 10 bases at J, with 15 bases between. The CDR3 length is 13 residues. As DNA, the CDR3 is TGTGCCAGCAGTCCCTTTCCAGGGGCCCCCCAGCATTTT. Translation gives CASSPFPGAPQHF.

This chain links TRBV30 with TRBJ2-6; tentative D call: TRBD1 (6 bases). CDR3 length: 19 amino acids. The ends were cut back, 3 bases at V and 0 bases at J, with 21 bases in the middle. The germline V gene encodes CDR1 GTSNPN and CDR2 SVGIG (reference sequence). CDR3 residues: CAWRGFSRTDSSGANVLTF. The DNA of the CDR3 is TGTGCCTGGAGAGGATTCTCCCGGACAGATAGCTCTGGGGCCAACGTCCTGACTTTC. The whole variable domain, remainder taken from reference TRBV30 and TRBJ2-6, is SQTIHQWPATLVQPVGSPLSLECTVEGTSNPNLYWYRQAAGRGLQLLFYSVGIGQISSEVPQNLSASRPQDRQFILSSKKLLLSDSGFYLCAWRGFSRTDSSGANVLTFGAGSRLTVL.

V usage is TRBV5-4 and J usage is TRBJ1-2; 8 positions match TRBD1. CDR3 length: 14 amino acids. After removal of 0 bases from V and 6 bases from J, the junction contained 4 bases not matched to a gene. From germline, CDR1 is SGHNT and CDR2 YYREEE (reference sequence). The CDR3 nucleotides read TGTGCCAGCAGCTTGGGGGGGACAGGTAATGGCTACACCTTC. Its protein is CASSLGGTGNGYTF.

In nucleotides, the CDR3 is TGTGCCAGTAGTAGACAGGGGAACTATGGCTACACCTTC. Amino acids: CASSRQGNYGYTF. J is TRBJ1-2 and V is TRBV19; TRBD1 matches at 8 bases. This CDR3 has 13 residues. Germline loops: CDR1 LNHDA, CDR2 SQIVND (reference sequence). Trimming took 4 bases from V and 2 from J; bases not matched to a gene: 0.

The gene calls are TRBV21-1 and TRBJ2-5; TRBD2, as called in the table, went unchecked against the DNA. TRBV21-1 is designated a pseudogene. The CDR3 runs 18 residues. CDR3 coding DNA: TGTGCCAGCAGCTCAATCTCGGTTTTGGGGGGGCCTCAAGAGACCCAGTACTTC. It codes for CASSSISVLGGPQETQYF.

The genes are TRBV24-1 and TRBJ2-3; 12 nucleotides align to TRBD2. This CDR3 spans 17 amino acids. V trimming: 5 bases; J trimming: 1 base; junction bases outside the gene matches: 6. The germline CDR1 and CDR2 sequences are KGHDR and SFDVKD. CDR3 nucleotides: TGTGCCACCAGTGCCGGGACTAGCGGGTTTGGCACAGATACGCAGTATTTT. Amino acid sequence: CATSAGTSGFGTDTQYF.

The rearrangement links TRBV7-2 to TRBJ2-7; no definite D call. Germline V gives CDR1 SGHTA, CDR2 FQGNSA. This CDR3 is 13 amino acids long. V was pared by 1 base and J by 4 bases, with 8 bases between. The chain's CDR3 is CASSLGWLYEQYF. The CDR3 DNA reads TGTGCCAGCAGCTTAGGCTGGCTATACGAGCAGTACTTC.

The V and J genes are TRBV19 and TRBJ2-1; D gene unclear. Deletions cut 2 bases from V and 8 bases from J, with 13 bases between. The V gene's germline CDR1 is LNHDA and CDR2 SQIVND (reference sequence). The CDR3 covers 14 residues. In DNA form, the CDR3 reads TGTGCCAGTAGTATAAGGCATGGGGTCCATGAGCAGTTCTTC. Its translation: CASSIRHGVHEQFF.

CDR3 DNA: TGTGCCAGCTCACCACCGGAGAAGCGGTACGAGCAGTACTTC. Residues: CASSPPEKRYEQYF. The rearrangement uses TRBV18 and TRBJ2-7; D possibly corresponds to TRBD2 (5 bases). Per germline, CDR1 KGHSH and CDR2 LQKENI. V shed 0 bases and J shed 4 bases, with 10 bases lying between them. This CDR3 comprises 14 residues.